This T cell receptor (beta chain) was recovered during a study of T cell responses to AZD1222 COVID-19 vaccine. Pooling of second doses given at about 4 or about 12 weeks was done. Comment on this clone: Its antigen remains unknown. The germline gene is not matched at one end of the junction; a read error may be the cause.

The data were produced by immunoSEQ multiplex PCR, yet TCRdb's version contains in-frame clones alone and is incomplete. There are about 180,000 clones in the sample; approximately 90% occur only once, and roughly a quarter lies in the top ten. Study conclusions and caveats: Among spike-specific TCRs, nearly half reportedly target unmutated variant regions. Most donors were white British, females outnumbered males, and clonal diversity was possibly underestimated.

Germline V gives CDR1 SGHTA, CDR2 FQGNSA. The CDR3 length is 11 residues. This sample comprised peripheral blood, obtained 28 days after the second AZD1222 dose. The clonotype originates from an adult who received the AZD1222 COVID-19 vaccine. V and J are TRBV7-2 and TRBJ2-7, with D uncertain. CDR3 amino acids: CASSLSASLVF. The CDR3 nucleotides read TGTGCCAGCAGCTTAAGCGCCTCGCTTGTTTTC. Supplemented by reference TRBV7-2 and TRBJ2-7, the full variable domain reads GAGVSQSPSNKVTEKGKDVELRCDPISGHTALYWYRQSLGQGLEFLIYFQGNSAPDKSGLPSDRFSAERTGGSVSTLTIQRTQQEDSAVYLCASSLSASLVFGPGTRLTVT.